The sequence of this T cell receptor (beta chain) was determined in a study of human T cells and chemical hapten exposure. This clonotype was picked up many times. Time point described: healthy volunteer bleed at 2 weeks. Before extraction, the whole blood was not fractionated, and total RNA was taken from it. The library labeled individual cDNA molecules by adding unique molecular identifiers to them. In TCRdb, the RACE reads were re-called with MiXCR into one record per CDR3 protein. The sample yields around 130,000 distinct CDR3 sequences, about 8.2% seen once. Germline CDR1 is MNHNY and CDR2 is SVGAGI (reference sequence). CDR3 length equals 18 residues. Losses at the gene ends were 0 bases for V and 2 bases for J; bases not matched to a gene: 8.

Source material: whole blood. The clonotype comes from a male donor in good health. Some clones in this sample may be carry-over from other donors' samples. V is TRBV6-6 and J is TRBJ1-2; the match to TRBD1 covers 11 bases. This CDR3 is CASSYSGTGGLLNYGYTF. The CDR3 nucleotides read TGTGCCAGCAGTTACTCCGGGACAGGGGGACTCCTCAACTATGGCTACACCTTC.